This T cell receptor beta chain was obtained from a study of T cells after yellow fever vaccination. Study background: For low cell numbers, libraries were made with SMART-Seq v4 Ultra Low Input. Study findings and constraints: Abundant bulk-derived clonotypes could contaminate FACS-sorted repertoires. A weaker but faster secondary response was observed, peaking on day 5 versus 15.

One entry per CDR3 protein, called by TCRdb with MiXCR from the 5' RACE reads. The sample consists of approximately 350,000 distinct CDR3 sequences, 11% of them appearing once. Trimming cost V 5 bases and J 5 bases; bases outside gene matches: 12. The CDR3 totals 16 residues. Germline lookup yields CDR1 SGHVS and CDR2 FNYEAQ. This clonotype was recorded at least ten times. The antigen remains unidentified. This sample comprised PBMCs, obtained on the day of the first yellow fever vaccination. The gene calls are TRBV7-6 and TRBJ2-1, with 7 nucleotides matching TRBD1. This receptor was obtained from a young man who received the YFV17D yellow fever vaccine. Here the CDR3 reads CASSPQGVAYHNEQFF. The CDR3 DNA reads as TGTGCCAGCAGCCCCCAGGGGGTAGCCTACCACAATGAGCAGTTCTTC.